A selection of T cell receptor beta chains follows, all from one sample in a study of T cell responses to AZD1222 COVID-19 vaccine. The method was immunoSEQ multiplex PCR; TCRdb's version includes in-frame clones alone and lacks a portion of them. Among tens of thousands of clones listed, roughly 90% were seen once. Specimen: peripheral blood, collected on day 0 of AZD1222 vaccination. The receptors were gathered from an adult in good health. Both conserved end residues are part of each CDR3. D genes are given only for firm matches. A row's size may be missing; if present it is once, few, many or a size class.

D gene,J gene,clone size,V gene,CDR3 DNA,CDR3 protein
TRBD1,TRBJ1-1,.,TRBV29-1,TGCAGCGTTGAGGGGACAGAGAACACTGAAGCTTTCTTT,CSVEGTENTEAFF
.,TRBJ2-5,.,TRBV25-1,TGTGCCAGCAGTGAAGTGGCTAGCCCTCAGACCCAGTACTTC,CASSEVASPQTQYF
.,TRBJ2-5,.,TRBV5-1,TGCGCCAGCAGCCAAACACCCATCCCGACAGAGAAAGAGACCCAGTACTTC,CASSQTPIPTEKETQYF
.,TRBJ1-6,.,TRBV6-5,TGTGCCAGCAGTTACCCAGGGGAAGGTTCACCCCTCCACTTT,CASSYPGEGSPLHF
.,TRBJ1-1,.,TRBV28,TGTGCCAGCAGTTTGTGGGGGGGAAACACTGAAGCTTTCTTT,CASSLWGGNTEAFF
.,TRBJ2-7,once,TRBV6-1,TGTGCCAGCAGTGACAGCTACGAGCAGTACTTC,CASSDSYEQYF
.,TRBJ1-1,.,TRBV21-1,TGTGCCAGCAGCTGGGGGAACACTGAAGCTTTCTTT,CASSWGNTEAFF
TRBD1,TRBJ1-1,.,TRBV5-1,TGCGCCACTATGGGACAGGAGAACACTGAAGCTTTCTTT,CATMGQENTEAFF
.,TRBJ1-2,.,TRBV28,TGTGCCAGCAGTTCGTTCCCTATAGAGGTGCCAGGCTACACCTTC,CASSSFPIEVPGYTF
.,TRBJ1-2,.,TRBV6-1,TGTGCCAGCAGTGAAGCCGGGGACCCCTATGGCTACACCTTC,CASSEAGDPYGYTF
.,TRBJ1-6,.,TRBV28,TGTGCCATAACCGACAGTTATAATTCACCCCTCCACTTT,CAITDSYNSPLHF
.,TRBJ2-7,.,TRBV5-4,TGTGCCAGCGCTCCGAGCGATGGCTACGAGCAGTACTTC,CASAPSDGYEQYF
.,TRBJ2-3,.,TRBV5-1,TGCGCCAGCAGCTCACAGGGCACAGATACGCAGTATTTT,CASSSQGTDTQYF
TRBD2,TRBJ2-2,.,TRBV18,TGTGCCAGCTCACCAACCCCCAGCGGGAGGGCCGTGAGCGGGGAGCTGTTTTTT,CASSPTPSGRAVSGELFF
.,TRBJ2-1,.,TRBV5-1,TGCGCCAGCAGAAGCGGCAATGAGCAGTTCTTC,CASRSGNEQFF
TRBD2,TRBJ2-1,.,TRBV14,TGTGCCAGCAGCAAAGGAGGACTAGCGGGAGTAGGGAATGAGCAGTTCTTC,CASSKGGLAGVGNEQFF
.,TRBJ1-1,.,TRBV7-6,TGTGCCAGCAGCTTAACCCAGGAAAAGAACACTGAAGCTTTCTTT,CASSLTQEKNTEAFF
.,TRBJ1-5,.,TRBV5-1,TGCGCCAGCAGCTTGGGGGACATGGGTCAGCCCCAGCATTTT,CASSLGDMGQPQHF
.,TRBJ1-2,.,TRBV30,TGTGCCTGGAGTGTAGGGGCTTCTAACTATGGCTACACCTTC,CAWSVGASNYGYTF
.,TRBJ2-7,.,TRBV29-1,TGCAGCGTTGCCGCTGACGGTTCCTACGAGCAGTACTTC,CSVAADGSYEQYF
.,TRBJ2-5,.,TRBV7-9,TGTGCCAGCAGCCGGTCGTGGGAGACCCAGTACTTC,CASSRSWETQYF
.,TRBJ2-3,.,TRBV3-1/TRBV3-2,TGTGCCAGCAGCCAAGGAGTGGGCACAGATACGCAGTATTTT,CASSQGVGTDTQYF
.,TRBJ1-1,.,TRBV29-1,TGCAGCGCTGGACCTTTAGGAGTTGAAGCTTTCTTT,CSAGPLGVEAFF
.,TRBJ1-3,.,TRBV7-2,TGTGCCAGCAGCTTAGGTGGGAGTGGTGGAAACACCATATATTTT,CASSLGGSGGNTIYF
.,TRBJ2-2,.,TRBV30,TGTGCCTGGAGTGCCGTCCAAGAGCTGTTTTTT,CAWSAVQELFF
.,TRBJ2-3,.,TRBV3-1/TRBV3-2,TGTGCCAGCAAAAAGGGGGGGGATACGCAGTATTTT,CASKKGGDTQYF
.,TRBJ1-5,.,TRBV6-2/TRBV6-3,TGTGCCAGCAGCCCTCTTTCGGGTTCGGGCAATCAGCCCCAGCATTTT,CASSPLSGSGNQPQHF
TRBD1,TRBJ1-5,once,TRBV19,TGTGCCAGTAGTAGGGGGGACAGGGATCATCAGCCCCAGCATTTT,CASSRGDRDHQPQHF
TRBD1,TRBJ1-2,few,TRBV19,TGTGCCAGTAGTAGATCGGGGGACAGGGGCTATGGCTACACCTTC,CASSRSGDRGYGYTF
.,TRBJ1-2,.,TRBV7-9,TGTGCCAGCAGCTTAGGGCAGGGAAATGGCTACACCTTC,CASSLGQGNGYTF
.,TRBJ2-1,few,TRBV9,TGTGCCAGCAGCGTAACCGTAAACCTAGCTCTCTCCTACAATGAGCAGTTCTTC,CASSVTVNLALSYNEQFF